This TCR beta chain was profiled in a study of T cell changes during pregnancy in multiple sclerosis. The length of the CDR3 is 14 residues. CDR1 and CDR2 from the germline V gene are LNHDA and SQIVND (reference sequence). Trimming at V came to 6 bases and at J to 0 bases, leaving 3 bases not matched to a gene. TCRdb's copy holds only in-frame clones and misses some; the assay was immunoSEQ multiplex PCR. Here the sample spans tens of thousands of clones, roughly nine tenths being singletons. This sequence joins TRBV19 and TRBJ2-7, with 9 nucleotides matching TRBD1. The material sequenced was peripheral blood, taken before pregnancy. The TCR was taken from a female donor with multiple sclerosis, enrolled in a pregnancy study. The CDR3 nucleotides are TGTGCCAGTAGACGGGACAGGGCCTCCTACGAGCAGTACTTC. Protein product: CASRRDRASYEQYF.